This TCR beta chain was documented in a study of T-cell reconstitution after alpha-beta-depleted transplantation in children. This clonotype is termed large (0.1 to 1%). V was pared by 3 bases and J by 5 bases, with 0 bases of the junction left unmatched. Germline V lookup: CDR1 SQVTM, CDR2 ANQGSEA. CDR3 length: 12 amino acids. Preparation of the TCRbeta library was carried out with unique molecular identifiers. One entry per CDR3 protein, called by TCRdb with MiXCR from the PCR reads. Among over 550,000 distinct CDR3 sequences listed, 10% were seen once. This TCR came from a human donor who donated a stem cell graft to a child with acute myeloid leukemia. The chain employs TRBV29-1 and TRBJ2-2, with 7 bases fitting TRBD1. Sequenced material: PBMCs from the stem cell graft donor, taken from the stem cell graft. CDR3: CSVDRGTGELFF. In DNA form, the CDR3 reads TGCAGCGTTGACAGGGGGACCGGGGAGCTGTTTTTT.